The 25 T cell receptor beta chains below were found in one sample sequenced in a study of CD8 T cells in ankylosing spondylitis. Via MiXCR, TCRdb re-called the 5' RACE reads, giving one row per CDR3 protein. This table holds around 220,000 distinct CDR3 sequences, roughly a tenth found once. Sequencing used blood, either unsorted or a sorted T cell fraction (not recorded which). The receptors shown here come from a male donor with ankylosing spondylitis or in good health (not recorded which).

The chain links TRBV7-9 to TRBJ2-7, with 8 bases lining up with TRBD1. The CDR3 extends over 15 amino acids. Germline CDR1 is SEHNR and CDR2 is FQNEAQ (reference sequence). After removal of 2 bases from V and 5 bases from J, the junction contained 8 bases not matched to a gene. CDR3 loop: CASSLWTGMTHEQYF. CDR3 DNA sequence: TGTGCCAGCAGCTTATGGACAGGGATGACCCACGAGCAGTACTTC. Using reference TRBV7-9 and TRBJ2-7 for the parts outside the CDR3, the full variable domain is DTGVSQNPRHKITKRGQNVTFRCDPISEHNRLYWYRQTLGQGPEFLTYFQNEAQLEKSRLLSDRFSAERPKGSFSTLEIQRTEQGDSAMYLCASSLWTGMTHEQYFGPGTRLTVT.

This clonotype was seen many times. In DNA, the CDR3 is TGTGCCATCAGTGACCCTCCGGGTGAGCAGTTCTTC. Residues: CAISDPPGEQFF. The genes are TRBV10-3 and TRBJ2-1, with D hard to call. Germline V gives CDR1 ENHRY, CDR2 SYGVKD. The CDR3 contains 12 residues. Trimming stripped 3 bases from V and 9 bases from J, with 9 bases between.

This clonotype has a count of ten or more. The genes are TRBV15 and TRBJ1-5; D gene unclear. This CDR3 is 16 amino acids long. The germline gives CDR1 LNHNV, CDR2 YYDKDF (reference sequence). V lost 2 bases and J 0 bases, leaving 11 bases between the germline ends. The CDR3 spells CATSRRTVDSNQPQHF. The CDR3 bases are TGTGCCACCAGCAGAAGGACTGTGGATAGCAATCAGCCCCAGCATTTT. Complete variable domain (other parts from reference TRBV15 and TRBJ1-5): DAMVIQNPRYQVTQFGKPVTLSCSQTLNHNVMYWYQQKSSQAPKLLFHYYDKDFNNEADTPDNFQSRRPNTSFCFLDIRSPGLGDTAMYLCATSRRTVDSNQPQHFGDGTRLSIL.

In its sample, this clonotype was seen many times. The chain employs TRBV12-3 or TRBV12-4 and TRBJ2-7; D is unclear. The length of the CDR3 is 16 residues. V was pared by 6 bases and J by 5 bases, with 23 bases between. CDR3 protein: CASSSPEAAKGHEQYF. The CDR3 DNA reads as TGTGCCAGCAGCTCGCCAGAGGCGGCCAAGGGTCACGAGCAGTACTTC.

This clonotype was observed at least ten times. This chain connects TRBV5-1 to TRBJ2-2, with 13 bases lining up with TRBD2. The junction had 3 bases not matched to a gene; V was cut back by 0 bases and J by 4 bases. The germline V gene encodes CDR1 SGHRS and CDR2 YFSETQ. The CDR3 has 17 amino acids. CDR3 loop: CASSLGRTSGGTGELFF. Written as DNA, the CDR3 is TGCGCCAGCAGCTTGGGAAGGACTAGCGGGGGCACCGGGGAGCTGTTTTTT.

At least ten counts were recorded for this clonotype. The rearrangement uses TRBV5-1 and TRBJ2-7; no firm D call. Germline CDR1 reads SGHRS; CDR2 reads YFSETQ. The length of the CDR3 is 12 residues. Trimming removed 2 bases from V and 5 bases from J, with 8 bases in between. The CDR3 DNA reads TGCGCCAGCAGCTTTCCAGGCAACGAGCAGTACTTC. It yields the protein CASSFPGNEQYF.

This clonotype was detected ten times or more. The chain uses TRBV24-1 and TRBJ1-1; no firm D call. This CDR3 has 13 amino acids. Trimming took off 5 bases at V and 1 base at J, with 7 bases between the two ends. Per germline, CDR1 KGHDR and CDR2 SFDVKD. The CDR3 bases are TGTGCCACCAGTGTCGGAGGGAACACTGAAGCTTTCTTT. It codes for CATSVGGNTEAFF.

This clonotype was recorded a few times. Here the CDR3 reads CSAIGTATYEQYF. The CDR3 DNA reads as TGCAGTGCTATCGGGACAGCTACCTACGAGCAGTACTTC. The rearrangement uses TRBV20-1 and TRBJ2-7, with TRBD1 matching 7 bases. Trimming cost V 4 bases and J 2 bases; bases outside gene matches: 5. There are 13 residues in the CDR3. CDR1 is DFQATT, CDR2 SNEGSKA, per germline (reference sequence).

In its sample, this clonotype was seen a few times. V and J are TRBV6-5 and TRBJ2-1; TRBD2 matches at 10 bases. The CDR3 runs to 17 residues. CDR1 MNHEY and CDR2 SVGAGI come from the germline V gene. The ends lost 0 bases at V and 5 bases at J; junction bases unmatched: 7. DNA of the CDR3: TGTGCCAGCAGTTACTCGAGCCTAGCGGGGGCTCACAATGAGCAGTTCTTC. Its translation: CASSYSSLAGAHNEQFF.

The table lists this clonotype with many counts. The chain couples TRBV11-3 to TRBJ2-3; no reliable D call. There are 17 residues in the CDR3. The germline CDR1 and CDR2 sequences are SGHNT and YENEEA. V lost 1 base and J 4 bases, leaving 18 bases between the germline ends. CDR3 in DNA: TGTGCCAGCAGCTTAGGGGCGCGCCACGTCGACGCAGATACGCAGTATTTT. Translated: CASSLGARHVDADTQYF.

This clonotype was seen ten or more times. CDR3 in amino acids: CASSLVRIRDRGDTQYF. CDR3 nucleotides: TGTGCCAGCAGCTTAGTTCGGATACGGGACAGGGGGGATACGCAGTATTTT. The V and J genes are TRBV7-9 and TRBJ2-3; 11 nucleotides match TRBD1. Germline V CDR1 and CDR2: SEHNR, FQNEAQ (reference sequence). The CDR3 sequence is 17 residues long. V was clipped by 1 base and J by 6 bases; unmatched bases: 9.

This clonotype has a count of ten or more. The V gene is TRBV4-2, the J gene TRBJ2-2; possible D gene TRBD2, 6 bases. The V and J ends lost 4 bases and 3 bases respectively, with 12 bases between them. This CDR3 spans 15 amino acids. Germline V CDR1 and CDR2: LGHNA, YNFKEQ. The CDR3 protein is CASSPEGSYTGELFF. The CDR3 DNA sequence: TGTGCCAGCAGCCCGGAGGGCTCCTACACCGGGGAGCTGTTTTTT.

Concerning this clonotype: A clone one base away is much larger, so this may be a read error. V and J are TRBV12-3 or TRBV12-4 and TRBJ1-2; no definite D call. The CDR3 spans 16 residues. CDR3 coding DNA: TGTGCCAGCAGTTTAATCGAGGCGGTGAGAGATAGAGGCTACCCCTTC. This translates into CASSLIEAVRDRGYPF.

This clonotype was recorded at least ten times. V is TRBV5-1 and J is TRBJ2-3; D call uncertain. The germline V gene has CDR1 SGHRS and CDR2 YFSETQ. Trimming took 3 bases from V and 0 from J, leaving 8 bases between them. The CDR3 extends over 14 amino acids. The CDR3 DNA sequence: TGCGCCAGCAGCTCCCGACCTAGCACAGATACGCAGTATTTT. Residues: CASSSRPSTDTQYF.

In its sample, this clonotype was seen many times. This chain connects TRBV5-1 to TRBJ2-3; D may match TRBD1 or TRBD2 (6 bases each). Trimming cost V 3 bases and J 6 bases, with 11 bases left between them. The CDR3 is 13 residues long. Germline V lookup: CDR1 SGHRS, CDR2 YFSETQ. Here the CDR3 DNA reads TGCGCCAGCAGCTCCGGGGGCCGCGATACGCAGTATTTT. As protein: CASSSGGRDTQYF.

In this sample, this clonotype turned up once. This chain uses TRBV4-2 with TRBJ2-1; tentative D call: TRBD2 (6 bases). Germline CDR1 is LGHNA and CDR2 is YNFKEQ. Between the trimmed V and J ends, which lost 0 bases and 9 bases, there was a span of 12 bases. This CDR3 has 14 residues. The chain's CDR3 is CASSQDPAGGEQFF. In DNA form, the CDR3 reads TGTGCCAGCAGCCAAGATCCCGCCGGGGGTGAGCAGTTCTTC.

This clonotype was observed many times. The chain combines TRBV5-6 with TRBJ1-2; D ambiguous. Trimming pared 2 bases from V and 4 bases from J, leaving 15 bases between. Germline V CDR1 and CDR2: SGHDT, YYEEEE. The CDR3 runs to 15 residues. Here the CDR3 reads CASSLNSASIYGYTF. DNA of the CDR3: TGTGCCAGCAGCTTAAATTCCGCCAGCATCTATGGCTACACCTTC.

V gene TRBV20-1 combines with J gene TRBJ1-5, with D tentatively TRBD1 (5 bases). Trimming took 5 bases from V and 1 from J, leaving 21 bases between them. Germline V CDR1 and CDR2: DFQATT, SNEGSKA (reference sequence). CDR3 length: 17 residues. CDR3 DNA: TGCAGTGCTCTCCCGTTTGGACAAATGGTGAGCAATCAGCCCCAGCATTTT. This codes for CSALPFGQMVSNQPQHF.

In this sample, this clonotype turned up many times. A junction end diverges from the germline sequence, so it may reflect a read error. The rearrangement joins TRBV12-3 or TRBV12-4 to TRBJ2-1; 7 bases line up with TRBD1. This CDR3 is 12 amino acids long. The CDR3 protein is CASRITGTEGIF. The CDR3 region has the DNA TGTGCCAGCAGAATTACCGGGACAGAAGGGATCTTC.

This clonotype occurred many times. The V gene is TRBV2, the J gene TRBJ1-1; no reliable D call. There are 13 residues in the CDR3. Trimming shortened V by 7 bases and J by 2 bases, and 11 bases separated the two germline ends. Germline V gene data show CDR1 as SNHLY and CDR2 as FYNNEI. The CDR3 bases are TGTGCCAGCACTTACAGCATAAACACTGAAGCTTTCTTT. The encoded protein is CASTYSINTEAFF.

The rearrangement joins TRBV5-1 to TRBJ2-5; D not certain. V lost 4 bases and J 7 bases, leaving 11 bases between the germline ends. Germline V lookup: CDR1 SGHRS, CDR2 YFSETQ. This CDR3 spans 12 amino acids. Here the CDR3 reads CASSEIPGTQYF. In nucleotides, the CDR3 is TGCGCCAGCAGCGAGATTCCGGGGACCCAGTACTTC.

The chain couples TRBV7-9 to TRBJ2-7; D is uncertain. The CDR3 consists of 14 residues. Germline V lookup: CDR1 SEHNR, CDR2 FQNEAQ (reference sequence). The V end was cut by 7 bases, the J end by 1 base, with 14 bases between. CDR3 sequence reads: CASNLGVQSYEQYF. In DNA, the CDR3 is TGTGCCAGCAACCTAGGAGTACAGTCCTACGAGCAGTACTTC.

This clonotype occurred many times. The rearrangement uses TRBV20-1 and TRBJ2-1; unclear D gene. Looked up from germline, CDR1 is DFQATT and CDR2 is SNEGSKA (reference sequence). The germline V and J ends were trimmed by 3 bases and 10 bases, with 13 bases remaining between them. CDR3 length: 12 residues. DNA of the CDR3: TGCAGTGCTAGTAAACTCCGTCGGGAGCAGTTCTTC. This sequence encodes CSASKLRREQFF.

Ten or more counts support this clonotype. The V gene is TRBV5-1, the J gene TRBJ1-4, with TRBD1 identical over 10 bases. This CDR3 comprises 15 residues. The ends lost 4 bases at V and 13 bases at J; junction bases unmatched: 13. Germline V gene lookup returns CDR1 SGHRS and CDR2 YFSETQ. CDR3 region: CASSMTGGPAGGLFF. As DNA, the CDR3 is TGCGCCAGCAGCATGACAGGGGGCCCTGCTGGAGGACTGTTTTTT.

At least ten counts were recorded for this clonotype. DNA of the CDR3: TGTGCCAGCAGCATCCGCTCAGGGATTAGTACAGATACGCAGTATTTT. Encoded protein: CASSIRSGISTDTQYF. The chain combines TRBV14 with TRBJ2-3; tentatively, D is TRBD1 (5 bases). The CDR3 is made up of 16 amino acids. CDR1 and CDR2 (germline): SGHDN, FVKESK. The V gene lost 5 bases and the J gene lost 3 bases, with 18 bases spanning the gap.